This TCR beta chain stems from a study of glioma-infiltrating T cells. Study-level findings and limits: Non-neoplastic patients had below-expected tissue-blood divergence, while all gliomas exceeded expectation.

CDR3 length equals 14 residues. Germline V gene data show CDR1 as SEHNR and CDR2 as FQNEAQ (reference sequence). After removal of 4 bases from V and 1 base from J, the junction contained 2 bases not matched to a gene. The iRepertoire nested amplicon-rescue multiplex PCR amplified TCR alpha and beta CDR3s from RNA. TCRdb itself ran the multiplex PCR reads through MiXCR, one entry per CDR3 protein. This table holds some 110,000 distinct CDR3 sequences, less than 30% found once. This clonotype has ten or more counts. The antigen is not known. The source is a human donor with low-grade glioma or glioblastoma, undergoing nonglioma brain surgery, or in good health (not recorded which). Sequencing input: glioma tissue, nonneoplastic brain tissue, or PBMCs (not recorded which). V gene TRBV7-9 combines with J gene TRBJ2-7; 9 bases match TRBD2. The CDR3 region is CASSSTSGSYEQYF. For the CDR3, the DNA is TGTGCCAGCAGCTCGACTAGCGGTTCCTACGAGCAGTACTTC.